This record looks at one T cell receptor beta chain sequence and its context. Its target is not known. Germline CDR1 LGHNT, CDR2 FRNRAP. This CDR3 spans 14 amino acids. J gave up 5 bases and V 3 bases, and 2 bases lay outside the gene matches. The PCR ran on 60 Vbeta and 13 Jbeta primers. As processed by the authors: Roughly 10 million shared chains were among roughly 81 million unique TCR beta chains counted in a later analysis. Libraries were prepared by immunoSEQ multiplex PCR; TCRdb keeps only in-frame clonotypes and omits some of them. For V, J and clone size, that table is used; D and trimming come from the DNA. The table has tens of thousands of clones, 73% seen once. The sample originates from a study of cytomegalovirus exposure and HLA in healthy donors. Study context: In a previous analysis, 110 million or so unique TCR beta sequences were found from some 200 million T cells. Study findings and constraints: Later analysis identified several of the most significant clusters that appeared linked to common viral pathogens. Sequencing had likely introduced a cluster of highly shared sequence variants as an artifact.

The rearrangement links TRBV12-5 to TRBJ1-5; TRBD1 matches 9 bases. The receptor was isolated from a man between 50 and 59 years old in good health and CMV-seronegative. The source material was PBMCs. CDR3: CASGLGDRDQPQHF. The CDR3 DNA is TGTGCTAGTGGTTTAGGGGACAGGGATCAGCCCCAGCATTTT.